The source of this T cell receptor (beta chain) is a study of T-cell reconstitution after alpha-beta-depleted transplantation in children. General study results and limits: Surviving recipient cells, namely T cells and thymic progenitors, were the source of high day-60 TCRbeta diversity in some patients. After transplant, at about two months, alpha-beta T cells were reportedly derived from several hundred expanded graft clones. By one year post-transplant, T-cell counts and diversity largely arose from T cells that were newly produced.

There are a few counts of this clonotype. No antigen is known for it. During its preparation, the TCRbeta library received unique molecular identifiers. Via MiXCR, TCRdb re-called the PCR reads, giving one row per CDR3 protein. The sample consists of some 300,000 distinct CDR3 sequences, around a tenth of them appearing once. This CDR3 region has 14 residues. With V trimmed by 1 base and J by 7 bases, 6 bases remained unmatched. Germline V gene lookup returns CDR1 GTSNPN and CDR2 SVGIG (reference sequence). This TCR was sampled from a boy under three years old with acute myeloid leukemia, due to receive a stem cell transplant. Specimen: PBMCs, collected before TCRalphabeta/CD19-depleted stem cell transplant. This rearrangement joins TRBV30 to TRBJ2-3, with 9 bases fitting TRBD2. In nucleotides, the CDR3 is TGTGCCTGGAGTGCCCTAGCGGGGCTCCATACGCAGTATTTT. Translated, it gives CAWSALAGLHTQYF.